Listed here is a single T cell receptor (beta chain). What it binds is unknown. This entry belongs to a study of blood T cells in healthy people across ages. The use of a sample-barcoded 5' primer and a J-beta primer mix characterized a second PCR of about 7 to 12 cycles. TCRdb passed the 5' RACE reads through MiXCR, listing each CDR3 protein once. The sample consists of about 1.6 million distinct CDR3 sequences, about 32% of them appearing once. The study, taken as a whole, reports: The unsorted PBMCs prevented any conclusive comparison of naive versus antigen-experienced cells.

This TCR came from a woman in her thirties in good health. Sequences were obtained from blood.

CDR3 nucleotides: TGCAGTGCCGCAGGGGGCTTAGATCAGCCCCAGCATTTT. It translates to CSAAGGLDQPQHF. The chain links TRBV20-1 to TRBJ1-5, with TRBD1 matching 8 bases. V dropped 6 bases and J dropped 5; count of bases not matched to a gene: 6. CDR1 is DFQATT, CDR2 SNEGSKA, per germline (reference sequence). This CDR3 has 13 residues.